This T cell receptor beta chain is drawn from a study of CD8+CD57+ T cells in acquired aplastic anemia. Study at large: Sorted CD4+ and CD8+ cells gave a mean 3.2 ug DNA, range roughly 0.2 to 27.4 ug. Healthy donor sequencing depth: 9 million to 10.8 million CD4+, some 12 million CD8+ reads.

General study findings and limits: Both patients and controls carried the same twenty-nine CD8+ CDR3 sequences.

Relative to its sample, this clonotype is medium-sized. No antigen is known for it. The V and J ends lost 6 bases and 2 bases, in that order; junction bases with no gene match: 7. Germline V gene lookup returns CDR1 MGHDK and CDR2 SYGVNS. The CDR3 sequence is 15 residues long. According to the study, genomic DNA was the template for TCR beta VDJ and CDR3 profiling. TCRdb processed the reads anew with MiXCR; each CDR3 protein has one entry. The data contain more than 150,000 distinct CDR3 sequences, around half of them singletons. The sample comprised sorted CD4+, CD8+, or CD8+CD57+ T cells (not recorded which) from PBMCs. This chain uses TRBV25-1 with TRBJ2-7, with 10 positions matching TRBD2. This TCR derives from a human donor in good health. CDR3: CASRVPAGGPYEQYF. The CDR3 DNA reads TGTGCCAGCAGGGTCCCAGCGGGAGGGCCCTACGAGCAGTACTTC.